These 17 T cell receptor beta chains share one sample of origin, sequenced in a study of blood T cell repertoires in COVID-19. Generated by immunoSEQ multiplex PCR, the TCRdb table keeps only in-frame clones and is missing some. The sample consists of 110,000 or so clones, roughly 80% of them appearing once. Sample: peripheral blood. Receptors originate from a woman in her thirties or forties with acute or convalescent COVID-19.

V gene TRBV6-5 combines with J gene TRBJ2-3; the match to TRBD2 covers 11 bases. Germline assignment: CDR1 MNHEY and CDR2 SVGAGI. The J segment lost 8 bases and the V segment lost 0 bases, leaving 7 bases of the junction unmatched. The CDR3 spans 16 residues. CDR3 DNA sequence: TGTGCCAGCAGTTACTCGGTGCTAGCGGGGGGAACTACGCAGTATTTT. As protein: CASSYSVLAGGTTQYF.

The chain carries TRBV7-8 and TRBJ1-1; D may be TRBD1 (6 bases). CDR1 and CDR2 (germline): SGHVS, FQNEAQ. V was trimmed by 4 bases and J by 0 bases, leaving 12 bases between them. The CDR3 loop spans 15 amino acids. The CDR3 loop is CASSSPQGLNTEAFF. The CDR3 nucleotides are TGTGCCAGCAGCTCGCCCCAGGGGTTGAACACTGAAGCTTTCTTT.

V and J are TRBV9 and TRBJ2-7; no firm D call. The CDR3 contains 15 residues. V was trimmed by 8 bases and J by 7 bases, leaving 25 bases between them. CDR1 and CDR2 from the germline V gene are SGDLS and YYNGEE. The CDR3, as DNA: TGTGCCAGGGTACTAAGCACACCCACCCATGGTGAGCAGTACTTC. It specifies CARVLSTPTHGEQYF.

The CDR3 sequence: CATGTPGKYGYTF. The CDR3 DNA sequence: TGTGCCACCGGGACTCCAGGAAAGTATGGCTACACCTTC. The gene calls are TRBV15 and TRBJ1-2; D may be TRBD1 (5 bases). The V end was cut by 8 bases, the J end by 5 bases, with 15 bases between. Germline V gene data show CDR1 as LNHNV and CDR2 as YYDKDF (reference sequence). This CDR3 is built from 13 residues.

This chain connects TRBV7-2 to TRBJ2-7, with 11 bases lining up with TRBD2. V shed 5 bases and J 4 bases; nucleotides not matched to a gene: 7. CDR1 and CDR2 (germline): SGHTA, FQGNSA. CDR3 length equals 15 residues. CDR3 coding DNA: TGTGCCAGCAGCATACTAGCGGGGGACGTTTACGAGCAGTACTTC. Translating it yields CASSILAGDVYEQYF.

This clone was detected only a few times. The chain links TRBV5-4 to TRBJ1-2, with a weak D call TRBD1 (5 bases). Germline values: CDR1 SGHNT, CDR2 YYREEE (reference sequence). V lost 4 bases and J 3 bases, leaving 19 bases between the germline ends. This CDR3 is built from 16 residues. The CDR3 DNA follows: TGTGCCAGCAGCGCCCGGCTTGGGGGGGGAGACTATGGCTACACCTTC. Protein: CASSARLGGGDYGYTF. Complete variable domain (other parts from reference TRBV5-4 and TRBJ1-2): ETGVTQSPTHLIKTRGQQVTLRCSSQSGHNTVSWYQQALGQGPQFIFQYYREEENGRGNFPPRFSGLQFPNYSSELNVNALELDDSALYLCASSARLGGGDYGYTFGSGTRLTVV.

V is TRBV9 and J is TRBJ1-3, with TRBD1 as a possible D gene (5 bases). The germline CDR1 and CDR2 sequences are SGDLS and YYNGEE. Trimming shortened V by 0 bases and J by 2 bases, and 9 bases separated the two germline ends. This CDR3 is built from 15 residues. CDR3 sequence reads: CASSVVGGAGNTIYF. CDR3 coding DNA: TGTGCCAGCAGCGTAGTGGGGGGAGCTGGAAACACCATATATTTT.

CDR3 in DNA: TGTGCCAGCAGGCCAGGGGTAACCTACGAGCAGTACTTC. Its translation: CASRPGVTYEQYF. The J gene is TRBJ2-5, the V gene TRBV6-5, with D possibly matching TRBD1 (6 bases). The DNA end lines up better with TRBJ2-7; the J call may be wrong. The length of the CDR3 is 13 residues. Germline lookup yields CDR1 MNHEY and CDR2 SVGAGI.

The chain employs TRBV19 and TRBJ1-5; 10 bases align to TRBD1. The germline gives CDR1 LNHDA, CDR2 SQIVND (reference sequence). CDR3 length: 16 residues. The V segment lost 8 bases and the J segment 4 bases; nucleotides outside the gene matches: 11. The CDR3 protein is CASLNSDRGWNQPQHF. The CDR3 DNA is TGTGCCAGTCTGAATTCGGACAGGGGGTGGAATCAGCCCCAGCATTTT.

In the case of this clone: The junction departs from the called germline gene at one end, perhaps through a read error. The J gene is TRBJ1-2, the V gene TRBV20-1, with 10 bases that match TRBD1. CDR1 is DFQATT, CDR2 SNEGSKA, per germline (reference sequence). This CDR3 region has 10 residues. CDR3 in DNA: TGCAGTCCCCGGATCGGGACAGGGGCCTTC. Amino acid sequence: CSPRIGTGAF.

This rearrangement joins TRBV6-2 or TRBV6-3 to TRBJ2-3, with 8 bases that match TRBD2. V gave up 2 bases and J gave up 2 bases; unmatched junction bases: 6. Germline CDR1 is MNHEY and CDR2 is SVGEGT. The length of the CDR3 is 16 residues. Here the CDR3 reads CASSYGGGHSTDTQYF. The CDR3 DNA follows: TGTGCCAGCAGTTACGGCGGGGGGCACTCCACAGATACGCAGTATTTT.

V is TRBV6-5 and J is TRBJ1-3; D possibly corresponds to TRBD1 (6 bases). Trimming removed 8 bases from V and 4 bases from J, with 15 bases in between. The CDR3 totals 14 residues. From germline, CDR1 is MNHEY and CDR2 SVGAGI. CDR3 in amino acids: CASLEGGVGNTIYF. The CDR3 coding sequence is TGTGCCAGCCTAGAGGGGGGGGTCGGAAACACCATATATTTT.

The gene calls are TRBV5-1 and TRBJ1-1; TRBD1 is a possible D gene (5 bases). The CDR3 length is 14 residues. Trimming cost V 4 bases and J 4 bases, with 14 bases left between them. Germline loops: CDR1 SGHRS, CDR2 YFSETQ. The CDR3 DNA is TGCGCCAGCAGCCGGGGGAGCAGTGGCACTGAAGCTTTCTTT. Its translation: CASSRGSSGTEAFF.

This clone has only one observation. The chain combines TRBV7-2 with TRBJ2-2; a possible D gene is TRBD1 (5 bases). CDR3 length equals 14 residues. The germline gives CDR1 SGHTA, CDR2 FQGNSA. V dropped 3 bases and J dropped 4 bases, with 9 bases sitting between them. The CDR3: CASSFWGATGELFF. The DNA for the CDR3 is TGTGCCAGCAGCTTCTGGGGCGCCACCGGGGAGCTGTTTTTT.

This chain joins TRBV7-7 and TRBJ1-5; D gene uncertain. This CDR3 is built from 19 residues. From germline, CDR1 is SSHAT and CDR2 FNYEAQ (reference sequence). V was trimmed by 0 bases and J by 0 bases, leaving 18 bases between them. CDR3 DNA sequence: TGTGCCAGCAGCTTAGCTTGTGTCTGGGCCGCATATAGCAATCAGCCCCAGCATTTT. It yields the protein CASSLACVWAAYSNQPQHF.

This clone was seen only a few times. This chain links TRBV5-1 with TRBJ1-2; 7 nucleotides match TRBD1. Trimming at V came to 4 bases and at J to 4 bases, leaving 7 bases not matched to a gene. The germline gives CDR1 SGHRS, CDR2 YFSETQ. The CDR3 has 14 residues. CDR3 sequence: CASSNTGDLYGYTF. The DNA for the CDR3 is TGCGCCAGCAGCAACACAGGGGATCTCTATGGCTACACCTTC.

The rearrangement joins TRBV18 to TRBJ2-3, with 8 nucleotides matching TRBD2. With 6 bases clipped from V and 4 bases from J, the junction kept 6 bases outside the gene matches. Germline CDR1 is KGHSH and CDR2 is LQKENI. The CDR3 extends over 14 amino acids. The CDR3 here is CASSQQAGADTQYF. The CDR3 bases are TGTGCCAGCTCCCAACAAGCGGGGGCAGATACGCAGTATTTT. The full variable domain, its missing parts supplied by reference TRBV18 and TRBJ2-3, is NAGVMQNPRHLVRRRGQEARLRCSPMKGHSHVYWYRQLPEEGLKFMVYLQKENIIDESGMPKERFSAEFPKEGPSILRIQQVVRGDSAAYFCASSQQAGADTQYFGPGTRLTVL.